The 23 T cell receptor beta chains below come from one sample, sequenced in a study of shared clonotypes between healthy human individuals. Data came from immunoSEQ multiplex PCR; TCRdb stores just in-frame clones and leaves some out. The table lists under 600,000 clones, around three quarters of them singletons, with more than 10% in the top ten. The sequencing input was PBMCs. The origin of the receptors is a woman aged 40 to 55 in good health. Some clones in this sample may be carry-over from other donors' samples.

The V gene is TRBV11-2, the J gene TRBJ2-2, with 7 bases lining up with TRBD1. There are 15 residues in the CDR3. V lost 2 bases, J lost 7 bases, and 7 bases stayed unmatched. From germline, CDR1 is SGHAT and CDR2 FQNNGV. CDR3 residues: CASSLRDRVGGELFF. The CDR3, as DNA: TGTGCCAGCAGCTTACGAGACAGGGTGGGCGGGGAGCTGTTTTTT.

The genes are TRBV18 and TRBJ1-5; weak D call: TRBD1 (6 bases). The CDR3 length is 15 residues. CDR1 is KGHSH, CDR2 LQKENI, per germline. V was trimmed by 3 bases and J by 7 bases, leaving 16 bases between them. In DNA form, the CDR3 reads TGTGCCAGCTCACCTTTAAGAACAGGGAGACAGCCCCAGCATTTT. Translation: CASSPLRTGRQPQHF.

This clone was seen a single time. The chain has TRBV28 and TRBJ1-2; D is unresolved. CDR1 MDHEN and CDR2 SYDVKM come from the germline V gene. The CDR3 has 13 amino acids. Trimming cost V 2 bases and J 5 bases, with 9 bases left between them. The CDR3 coding sequence is TGTGCCAGCAGTTTAAGAGCTCTATATGGCTACACCTTC. Amino acid sequence: CASSLRALYGYTF.

This chain connects TRBV25-1 to TRBJ2-1, with D perhaps matching TRBD1 (6 bases). The CDR3 has 12 amino acids. Germline V lookup: CDR1 MGHDK, CDR2 SYGVNS. Trimming took 4 bases from V and 5 from J, leaving 6 bases between them. This chain's CDR3 is CASSGGHNEQFF. The CDR3 DNA is TGTGCCAGCAGTGGGGGGCACAATGAGCAGTTCTTC.

V is TRBV10-1 and J is TRBJ2-3; D remains unclear. V was pared by 0 bases and J by 6 bases, with 13 bases between. CDR1 WNHNN and CDR2 SYGVQD come from the germline V gene (reference sequence). The CDR3 is 15 amino acids. CDR3 coding DNA: TGCGCCAGCAGTGAGTCGTCGGCTGCTTTGGATACGCAGTATTTT. This gives the protein CASSESSAALDTQYF.

The V call is TRBV4-3, the J call TRBJ2-7, with 9 bases identical to TRBD2. The V and J ends lost 1 base and 1 base, in that order; junction bases with no gene match: 5. CDR1 is LGHNA and CDR2 is YSLEER in the germline V gene. The CDR3 sequence is 16 residues long. The CDR3 loop is CASSQVSGSSSYEQYF. DNA of the CDR3: TGCGCCAGCAGCCAAGTTAGCGGGAGTTCTTCCTACGAGCAGTACTTC.

The chain combines TRBV19 with TRBJ2-7; D remains ambiguous. V lost 5 bases and J lost 3, with 14 bases in between. The CDR3 runs 14 residues. Germline V CDR1 and CDR2: LNHDA, SQIVND (reference sequence). The CDR3: CASSDGLENYEQYF. CDR3 DNA: TGTGCCAGTAGTGACGGGCTGGAGAACTACGAGCAGTACTTC.

The chain recombines TRBV11-2 with TRBJ1-4; a possible D gene is TRBD1 (5 bases). Trimming took 1 base from V and 8 from J, leaving 14 bases between them. This CDR3 is 15 amino acids long. Looked up from germline, CDR1 is SGHAT and CDR2 is FQNNGV. CDR3 nucleotides: TGTGCCAGCAGCTTAGTCGGGGGAGGCGGAGAAAAACTGTTTTTT. Residues: CASSLVGGGGEKLFF. The whole variable domain, remainder taken from reference TRBV11-2 and TRBJ1-4, is EAGVAQSPRYKIIEKRQSVAFWCNPISGHATLYWYQQILGQGPKLLIQFQNNGVVDDSQLPKDRFSAERLKGVDSTLKIQPAKLEDSAVYLCASSLVGGGGEKLFFGSGTQLSVL.

This clone has a single count. The chain links TRBV29-1 to TRBJ2-7; D is unclear. The CDR3 sequence is 13 residues long. The germline V gene encodes CDR1 SQVTM and CDR2 ANQGSEA. Trimming took 7 bases from V and 0 from J, leaving 13 bases between them. CDR3 coding DNA: TGCAGCGCTGGTTGGCAGAGCTCCTACGAGCAGTACTTC. As protein: CSAGWQSSYEQYF.

Concerning this clone: The sample contains more than one DNA sequence encoding this CDR3. The CDR3 loop is CASSLDRSTDTQYF. Written as DNA, the CDR3 is TGTGCCAGCAGCTTAGACAGAAGCACAGATACGCAGTATTTT. The chain employs TRBV7-2 and TRBJ2-3, with D uncertain. The CDR3 loop spans 14 amino acids. V lost 1 base to trimming and J lost 0 bases, with 5 bases between them. Germline lookup yields CDR1 SGHTA and CDR2 FQGNSA.

Many counts were recorded for this clone. This chain links TRBV7-9 with TRBJ1-1; D is possibly TRBD1 (6 bases). The CDR3 spans 13 residues. V was shortened by 5 bases and J by 8 bases, with 15 bases between the two germline ends. Germline CDR1 SEHNR, CDR2 FQNEAQ (reference sequence). CDR3: CASSPGWGREAFF. DNA for the CDR3: TGTGCCAGCAGCCCTGGGTGGGGGCGGGAAGCTTTCTTT.

This clone was detected only a few times. The chain carries TRBV6-5 and TRBJ1-2; the D gene is possibly TRBD1 (5 bases). V was cut by 2 bases and J by 4 bases, with 17 bases left in between. The length of the CDR3 is 16 residues. Germline loops: CDR1 MNHEY, CDR2 SVGAGI. The CDR3 DNA reads TGTGCCAGCAGTTACGGGCAGGGCCGAGCTGGCTATGGCTACACCTTC. Its protein is CASSYGQGRAGYGYTF.

The chain uses TRBV10-3 and TRBJ1-1; tentative D call: TRBD1 (6 bases). The ends were cut back, 2 bases at V and 3 bases at J, with 13 bases in the middle. This CDR3 region has 15 residues. Per germline, CDR1 ENHRY and CDR2 SYGVKD. The CDR3 nucleotides read TGTGCCATCAGTGAGGTCAGGGGAGGAGACACTGAAGCTTTCTTT. Protein sequence: CAISEVRGGDTEAFF.

J is TRBJ1-2 and V is TRBV2; 8 nucleotides agree with TRBD1. Germline V gene data show CDR1 as SNHLY and CDR2 as FYNNEI. The CDR3 spans 12 residues. V shed 4 bases and J 9 bases; nucleotides not matched to a gene: 4. The CDR3 region is CASSVRTGSYTF. The DNA for the CDR3 is TGTGCCAGCAGTGTAAGGACAGGGAGCTACACCTTC.

This clone appeared a few times. This likely stems from a read error, as it lies one base from a far larger clone. The chain is built from TRBV30 and TRBJ2-3; 7 bases map to TRBD2. The germline V gene encodes CDR1 GTSNPN and CDR2 SVGIG (reference sequence). The CDR3 is 14 amino acids. V lost 4 bases, J lost 0 bases, and 4 bases stayed unmatched. The CDR3 loop is CAWMGGRSTDTQYF. CDR3 sequence (DNA): TGTGCCTGGATGGGGGGGAGAAGCACAGATACGCAGTATTTT.

V gene TRBV6-6 combines with J gene TRBJ1-1; TRBD1 agrees at 7 bases. The V gene's germline CDR1 is MNHNY and CDR2 SVGAGI (reference sequence). This CDR3 is built from 14 residues. Trimming at V came to 6 bases and at J to 1 base, leaving 5 bases not matched to a gene. The DNA for the CDR3 is TGTGCCAGCAGGCACGGACAGGAGAACACTGAAGCTTTCTTT. It is translated as CASRHGQENTEAFF.

The chain employs TRBV6-5 and TRBJ2-2; TRBD1 might be the D (5 bases). The CDR3 covers 16 residues. From germline, CDR1 is MNHEY and CDR2 SVGAGI. Trimming left V 2 bases short and J 6 bases short, with 16 bases between. The CDR3 reads CASSYLQGKVAGELFF. The CDR3 nucleotides read TGTGCCAGCAGTTACCTCCAGGGCAAGGTGGCCGGGGAGCTGTTTTTT.

The gene calls are TRBV27 and TRBJ2-2; D remains unclear. CDR3 length: 12 residues. CDR1 and CDR2 from the germline V gene are MNHEY and SMNVEV (reference sequence). V was clipped by 6 bases and J by 1 base, with 3 bases between them. CDR3 nucleotides: TGTGCCAGCAGCCGGAACACCGGGGAGCTGTTTTTT. This codes for CASSRNTGELFF.

The CDR3 here is CAISEPGTPPENEKLFF. In DNA form, the CDR3 reads TGTGCCATCAGTGAGCCCGGGACGCCCCCCGAAAATGAAAAACTGTTTTTT. V usage is TRBV10-3 and J usage is TRBJ1-4; a possible D gene is TRBD1 (5 bases). Trimming cost V 2 bases and J 5 bases, with 18 bases left between them. Germline V CDR1 and CDR2: ENHRY, SYGVKD. The CDR3 runs to 17 residues.

The chain employs TRBV6-1 and TRBJ2-7; D perhaps matches TRBD2 (6 bases). The CDR3 is 14 residues long. Germline values: CDR1 MNHNS, CDR2 SASEGT. V shed 8 bases and J shed 5 bases, with 19 bases lying between them. The chain's CDR3 is CASGSPQGGNEQYF. For the CDR3, the DNA is TGTGCCAGCGGGTCCCCCCAGGGCGGGAACGAGCAGTACTTC.

The genes are TRBV30 and TRBJ2-5; D possibly uses TRBD1 or TRBD2 (5 bases each). This CDR3 region has 13 residues. Deletions cut 2 bases from V and 5 bases from J, with 12 bases between. The V gene's germline CDR1 is GTSNPN and CDR2 SVGIG (reference sequence). The CDR3 region is CAWSWGLGETQYF. CDR3 sequence (DNA): TGTGCCTGGAGTTGGGGGTTGGGGGAGACCCAGTACTTC.

The chain couples TRBV5-1 to TRBJ2-3; a weak D match, TRBD2 (6 bases). The CDR3 is 17 residues long. Germline V lookup: CDR1 SGHRS, CDR2 YFSETQ. Trimming took 1 base from V and 8 from J, leaving 23 bases between them. The CDR3 nucleotides read TGCGCCAGCAGCTTGACGCCGGGAGAGACCTCACAGATTACGCAGTATTTT. This codes for CASSLTPGETSQITQYF.

The chain recombines TRBV9 with TRBJ2-1; TRBD2 agrees at 10 bases. The CDR3 length is 15 residues. Germline CDR1 reads SGDLS; CDR2 reads YYNGEE. V trimming: 1 base; J trimming: 8 bases; junction bases outside the gene matches: 6. The CDR3 coding sequence is TGTGCCAGCAGCGTAAGCGGGAGGGCCATCTATGAGCAGTTCTTC. Translated: CASSVSGRAIYEQFF.